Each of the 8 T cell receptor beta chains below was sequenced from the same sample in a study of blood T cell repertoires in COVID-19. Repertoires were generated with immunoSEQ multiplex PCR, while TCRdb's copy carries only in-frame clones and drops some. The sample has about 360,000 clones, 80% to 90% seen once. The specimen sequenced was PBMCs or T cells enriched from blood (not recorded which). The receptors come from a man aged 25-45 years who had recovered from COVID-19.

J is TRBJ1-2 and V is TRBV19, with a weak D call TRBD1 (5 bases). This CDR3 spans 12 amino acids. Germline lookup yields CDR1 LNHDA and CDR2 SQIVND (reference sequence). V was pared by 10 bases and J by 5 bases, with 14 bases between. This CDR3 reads CAIFDRFYGYTF. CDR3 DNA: TGTGCCATTTTTGACAGATTTTATGGCTACACCTTC.

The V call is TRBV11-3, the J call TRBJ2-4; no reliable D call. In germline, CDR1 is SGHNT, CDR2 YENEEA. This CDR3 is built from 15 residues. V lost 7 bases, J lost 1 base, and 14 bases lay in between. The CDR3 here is CASIPRSVAKNIQYF. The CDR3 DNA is TGTGCCAGCATCCCCCGGAGCGTTGCCAAAAACATTCAGTACTTC.

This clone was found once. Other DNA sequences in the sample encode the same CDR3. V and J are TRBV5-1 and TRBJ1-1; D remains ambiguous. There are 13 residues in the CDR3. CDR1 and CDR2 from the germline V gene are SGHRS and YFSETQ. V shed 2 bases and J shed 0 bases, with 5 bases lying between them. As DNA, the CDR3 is TGCGCCAGCAGCTTAACGGTGAACACTGAAGCTTTCTTT. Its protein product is CASSLTVNTEAFF.

The CDR3 is CASSATAGQNTEAFF. The CDR3 nucleotides are TGTGCCAGCAGTGCTACCGCTGGACAGAACACTGAAGCTTTCTTT. The chain uses TRBV25-1 and TRBJ1-1, with D possibly TRBD1 on 5 matching bases. Trimming shortened V by 4 bases and J by 1 base, and 13 bases separated the two germline ends. This CDR3 spans 15 amino acids. Germline lookup yields CDR1 MGHDK and CDR2 SYGVNS.

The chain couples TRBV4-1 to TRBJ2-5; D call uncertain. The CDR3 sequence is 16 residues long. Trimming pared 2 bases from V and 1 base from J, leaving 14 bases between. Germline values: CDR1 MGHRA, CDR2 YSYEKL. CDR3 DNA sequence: TGCGCCAGCAGCCAACTAGGCCCCCGGATCCAAGAGACCCAGTACTTC. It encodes CASSQLGPRIQETQYF.

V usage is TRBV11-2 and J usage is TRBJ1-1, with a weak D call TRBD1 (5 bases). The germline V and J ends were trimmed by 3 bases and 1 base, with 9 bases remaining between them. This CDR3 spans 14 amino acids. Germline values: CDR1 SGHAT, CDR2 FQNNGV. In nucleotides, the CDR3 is TGTGCCAGCAGCTTTGGACATGCGAACACTGAAGCTTTCTTT. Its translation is CASSFGHANTEAFF.

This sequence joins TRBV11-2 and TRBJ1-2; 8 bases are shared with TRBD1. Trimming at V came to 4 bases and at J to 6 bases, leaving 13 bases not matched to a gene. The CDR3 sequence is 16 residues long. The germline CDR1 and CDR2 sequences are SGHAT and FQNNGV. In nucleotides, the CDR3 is TGTGCCAGCAGCTCCAGGGCTGGACAGGGAGGTGATGGCTACACCTTC. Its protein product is CASSSRAGQGGDGYTF.

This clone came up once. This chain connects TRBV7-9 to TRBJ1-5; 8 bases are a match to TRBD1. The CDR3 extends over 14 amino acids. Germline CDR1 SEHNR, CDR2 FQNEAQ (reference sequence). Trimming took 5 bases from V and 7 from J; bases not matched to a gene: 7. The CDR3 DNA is TGTGCCAGCAGCCCAGGACAGGGAGAACAGCCCCAGCATTTT. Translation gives CASSPGQGEQPQHF.